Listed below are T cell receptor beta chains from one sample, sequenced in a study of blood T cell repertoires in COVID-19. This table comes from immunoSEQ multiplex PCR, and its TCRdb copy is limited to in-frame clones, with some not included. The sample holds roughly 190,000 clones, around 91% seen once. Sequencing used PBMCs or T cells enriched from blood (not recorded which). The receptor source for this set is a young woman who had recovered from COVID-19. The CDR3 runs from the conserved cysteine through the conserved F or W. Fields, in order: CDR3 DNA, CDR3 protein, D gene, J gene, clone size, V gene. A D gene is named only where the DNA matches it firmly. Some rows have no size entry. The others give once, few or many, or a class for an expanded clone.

cdr3_nt: TGTGCCAGCAGCTTAGAGCGGACAGGGGATACGCAGTATTTT; cdr3_aa: CASSLERTGDTQYF; d_call: TRBD1; j_call: TRBJ2-3; clone_size: NA; v_call: TRBV7-2
cdr3_nt: TGTGCCAGCAGTCCGGCGACAGGGCTCGGCTACGAGCAGTACTTC; cdr3_aa: CASSPATGLGYEQYF; d_call: TRBD1; j_call: TRBJ2-7; clone_size: NA; v_call: TRBV27
cdr3_nt: TGTGCCAGCAGCCACTCTAGCGGACACCCCTACGAGCAGTACTTC; cdr3_aa: CASSHSSGHPYEQYF; d_call: TRBD2; j_call: TRBJ2-7; clone_size: NA; v_call: TRBV3-1/TRBV3-2
cdr3_nt: TGTGCCAGCAAGATGGACAGGGGAGAGACCCAGTACTTC; cdr3_aa: CASKMDRGETQYF; d_call: TRBD1; j_call: TRBJ2-5; clone_size: NA; v_call: TRBV2
cdr3_nt: TGTGCCAGCAGAAAAACCGGGACAGCCCATCTCACCCCTTACAATGAGCAGTTCTTC; cdr3_aa: CASRKTGTAHLTPYNEQFF; d_call: TRBD1; j_call: TRBJ2-1; clone_size: NA; v_call: TRBV7-2
cdr3_nt: TGTGCCAGCAAACTAGCGGGAGGGCGGGATACGCAGTATTTT; cdr3_aa: CASKLAGGRDTQYF; d_call: TRBD2; j_call: TRBJ2-3; clone_size: NA; v_call: TRBV2
cdr3_nt: TGTGCCAGCAGTCCCCACAGGAATGGGGCCAACGTCCTGACTTTC; cdr3_aa: CASSPHRNGANVLTF; d_call: NA; j_call: TRBJ2-6; clone_size: NA; v_call: TRBV28
cdr3_nt: TGCGCCAGCAGCCAAGATGAGTCCTACGAGCAGTACTTC; cdr3_aa: CASSQDESYEQYF; d_call: NA; j_call: TRBJ2-7; clone_size: NA; v_call: TRBV4-1
cdr3_nt: TGTGCCAGCAGTGAAGCGCTGGCCAGGGCTGGAAACACCATATATTTT; cdr3_aa: CASSEALARAGNTIYF; d_call: NA; j_call: TRBJ1-3; clone_size: NA; v_call: TRBV6-1
cdr3_nt: TGTGCCAGCAGTCAACCCGGGACAGGGGGCTACGAGCAGTACTTC; cdr3_aa: CASSQPGTGGYEQYF; d_call: TRBD1; j_call: TRBJ2-7; clone_size: NA; v_call: TRBV7-9
cdr3_nt: TGCGCCAGCAGCCAAGTCGAGGGCCAGGGACTCGGGCACTACAATGAGCAGTTCTTC; cdr3_aa: CASSQVEGQGLGHYNEQFF; d_call: NA; j_call: TRBJ2-1; clone_size: NA; v_call: TRBV4-1
cdr3_nt: TGTGCCAGCAGCTTAGCACTAGCGGGTTTTGCCACAGATACGCAGTATTTT; cdr3_aa: CASSLALAGFATDTQYF; d_call: TRBD2; j_call: TRBJ2-3; clone_size: once; v_call: TRBV7-8
cdr3_nt: TGCGCCAGCAGCCTTCTCGGACAGGGCGGTGAAGCTTTCTTT; cdr3_aa: CASSLLGQGGEAFF; d_call: TRBD1; j_call: TRBJ1-1; clone_size: once; v_call: TRBV4-1
cdr3_nt: TGTGCCAGCAGTGGGACAGACACCGGGGAGCTGTTTTTT; cdr3_aa: CASSGTDTGELFF; d_call: NA; j_call: TRBJ2-2; clone_size: NA; v_call: TRBV2
cdr3_nt: TGTGCCAGCAGCAAGGCAGACCCGGGCTATGGCTACACCTTC; cdr3_aa: CASSKADPGYGYTF; d_call: NA; j_call: TRBJ1-2; clone_size: NA; v_call: TRBV7-8
cdr3_nt: TGTGCCAGCAGCCCTGACGGGACTATAAATGAGCAGTTCTTC; cdr3_aa: CASSPDGTINEQFF; d_call: TRBD2; j_call: TRBJ2-1; clone_size: NA; v_call: TRBV14
cdr3_nt: TGTGCCACCGGGGGACAGTACCAAGAGACCCAGTACTTC; cdr3_aa: CATGGQYQETQYF; d_call: NA; j_call: TRBJ2-5; clone_size: NA; v_call: TRBV10-3
cdr3_nt: TGTGCCAGCAGCTTAAGGGCAAGAGAGACCCAGTACTTC; cdr3_aa: CASSLRARETQYF; d_call: NA; j_call: TRBJ2-5; clone_size: NA; v_call: TRBV7-3
cdr3_nt: TGTGCTAGTGGTTTGACACGAGCGGCGCTGGTGGATACGCAGTATTTT; cdr3_aa: CASGLTRAALVDTQYF; d_call: NA; j_call: TRBJ2-3; clone_size: NA; v_call: TRBV12-5
cdr3_nt: TGTGCCAGCAGTGAGCGCGTCGGCACAGATACGCAGTATTTT; cdr3_aa: CASSERVGTDTQYF; d_call: NA; j_call: TRBJ2-3; clone_size: NA; v_call: TRBV6-4
cdr3_nt: TGTGCCAGCAGCCAAACGTGGACACCCCGGGCCGGCAATGAGCAGTTCTTC; cdr3_aa: CASSQTWTPRAGNEQFF; d_call: NA; j_call: TRBJ2-1; clone_size: once; v_call: TRBV3-1/TRBV3-2
cdr3_nt: TGTGCCAGCTCACAAACAGGGGGCCTTACCTACGAGCAGTACTTC; cdr3_aa: CASSQTGGLTYEQYF; d_call: TRBD1; j_call: TRBJ2-7; clone_size: NA; v_call: TRBV18
cdr3_nt: TGTGCTAGTGCCTCACTAGCGGAGAACAATGAGCAGTTCTTC; cdr3_aa: CASASLAENNEQFF; d_call: TRBD2; j_call: TRBJ2-1; clone_size: NA; v_call: TRBV12-5
cdr3_nt: TGTGCCAGCAGGACTAGCGGGTACTACAATGAGCAGTTCTTC; cdr3_aa: CASRTSGYYNEQFF; d_call: TRBD2; j_call: TRBJ2-1; clone_size: NA; v_call: TRBV5-6
cdr3_nt: TGTGCCAGCAGCTTGGTGGGGGGGCTGGAAACTGAAGCTTTCTTT; cdr3_aa: CASSLVGGLETEAFF; d_call: NA; j_call: TRBJ1-1; clone_size: NA; v_call: TRBV5-4
cdr3_nt: TGTGCCAGCAGCTTTACCAGAAACACTGAAGCTTTCTTT; cdr3_aa: CASSFTRNTEAFF; d_call: NA; j_call: TRBJ1-1; clone_size: NA; v_call: TRBV7-2
cdr3_nt: TGTGCCAGCTCCCATTTAAGACTAGCGGGAGCGGAGGAGACCCAGTACTTC; cdr3_aa: CASSHLRLAGAEETQYF; d_call: TRBD2; j_call: TRBJ2-5; clone_size: NA; v_call: TRBV25-1
cdr3_nt: TGTGCCAGCAGATTGACAGTAACAAACACTGAAGCTTTCTTT; cdr3_aa: CASRLTVTNTEAFF; d_call: NA; j_call: TRBJ1-1; clone_size: NA; v_call: TRBV6-5
cdr3_nt: TGTGCCAGCAGTGAATCCGGACTAGCGGGAGGGCCGGGGCATGAGCAGTTCTTC; cdr3_aa: CASSESGLAGGPGHEQFF; d_call: TRBD2; j_call: TRBJ2-1; clone_size: NA; v_call: TRBV25-1
cdr3_nt: TGTGCCTGGAGTGGGTTATGGGGGGGGACTGAAGCTTTCTTT; cdr3_aa: CAWSGLWGGTEAFF; d_call: NA; j_call: TRBJ1-1; clone_size: NA; v_call: TRBV30
cdr3_nt: TGTGCCAGCAGTGCGAGCGTAAACATTCAGTACTTC; cdr3_aa: CASSASVNIQYF; d_call: NA; j_call: TRBJ2-4; clone_size: NA; v_call: TRBV2
cdr3_nt: TGTGCCACCAGCACCATTACAGGGTCTCAGCCCCAGCATTTT; cdr3_aa: CATSTITGSQPQHF; d_call: NA; j_call: TRBJ1-5; clone_size: NA; v_call: TRBV15
cdr3_nt: TGTGCCAGCAGCTTAGCTAGCTACGACAATGAGCAGTTCTTC; cdr3_aa: CASSLASYDNEQFF; d_call: NA; j_call: TRBJ2-1; clone_size: NA; v_call: TRBV9
cdr3_nt: TGTGCCAGCACGGGACAGGGTTACAATGAGCAGTTCTTC; cdr3_aa: CASTGQGYNEQFF; d_call: TRBD1; j_call: TRBJ2-1; clone_size: NA; v_call: TRBV14
cdr3_nt: TGCGCCAGCAGTTCGACAGGGGCGGTTCGAGAAAAACTGTTTTTT; cdr3_aa: CASSSTGAVREKLFF; d_call: TRBD1; j_call: TRBJ1-4; clone_size: few; v_call: TRBV5-1
cdr3_nt: TGTGCCAGCAGTCGAGCAGGGTTTTTGGAAGCTTTCTTT; cdr3_aa: CASSRAGFLEAFF; d_call: NA; j_call: TRBJ1-1; clone_size: NA; v_call: TRBV28
cdr3_nt: TGTGCCAGCAGCCGGGAGGCTAACTCCTACGAGCAGTACTTC; cdr3_aa: CASSREANSYEQYF; d_call: TRBD2; j_call: TRBJ2-7; clone_size: NA; v_call: TRBV5-4
cdr3_nt: TGCGCCAGCAGCCAAGATCGCGGCGCCAGCTCCTATAATTCACCCCTCCACTTT; cdr3_aa: CASSQDRGASSYNSPLHF; d_call: NA; j_call: TRBJ1-6; clone_size: NA; v_call: TRBV4-1
cdr3_nt: TGTGCTAGTGGTCCTCCGGACAGGGTGACCGGCTACACCTTC; cdr3_aa: CASGPPDRVTGYTF; d_call: TRBD1; j_call: TRBJ1-2; clone_size: NA; v_call: TRBV12-5
cdr3_nt: TGCGCCAGCAGCCCGTCAAGCCCAAGCGGGAGGCTCCTTCTCACCCATACGCAGTATTTT; cdr3_aa: CASSPSSPSGRLLLTHTQYF; d_call: TRBD2; j_call: TRBJ2-3; clone_size: once; v_call: TRBV5-1
cdr3_nt: TGTGCCAGCAGCTTAGGTTACGGACAGGGGAAAGAGCAGTTCTTC; cdr3_aa: CASSLGYGQGKEQFF; d_call: TRBD1; j_call: TRBJ2-1; clone_size: few; v_call: TRBV7-8
cdr3_nt: TGTGCCAGCAGTTTACGCCGGACTAGCGGGAACACCGGGGAGCTGTTTTTT; cdr3_aa: CASSLRRTSGNTGELFF; d_call: TRBD2; j_call: TRBJ2-2; clone_size: NA; v_call: TRBV27
cdr3_nt: TGCGCCAGCAGCCACGATGGACAGGGCGGTGAAGCTTTCTTT; cdr3_aa: CASSHDGQGGEAFF; d_call: TRBD1; j_call: TRBJ1-1; clone_size: NA; v_call: TRBV4-3
cdr3_nt: TGTGCCAGCCTAGGGGGAGGGAGACAGGGGGATTCCTACGAGCAGTACTTC; cdr3_aa: CASLGGGRQGDSYEQYF; d_call: TRBD1; j_call: TRBJ2-7; clone_size: NA; v_call: TRBV19
cdr3_nt: TGCGCCAGCAGCCTCGGGCTAGCGGGCGGAGCGGACACCGGGGAGCTGTTTTTT; cdr3_aa: CASSLGLAGGADTGELFF; d_call: TRBD2; j_call: TRBJ2-2; clone_size: NA; v_call: TRBV5-1
cdr3_nt: TGCGCCAGCAGCCACTTAGGGGGTCGGGACGCAGCCTACAATGAGCAGTTCTTC; cdr3_aa: CASSHLGGRDAAYNEQFF; d_call: NA; j_call: TRBJ2-1; clone_size: NA; v_call: TRBV4-3
cdr3_nt: TGTGCCCTAAAGCGGGACGGCTACAATGAGCAGTTCTTC; cdr3_aa: CALKRDGYNEQFF; d_call: TRBD2; j_call: TRBJ2-1; clone_size: NA; v_call: TRBV12-3/TRBV12-4
cdr3_nt: TGTGCCAGCAATCTCCCAGGGGGCTCTGGAAACACCATATATTTT; cdr3_aa: CASNLPGGSGNTIYF; d_call: TRBD1; j_call: TRBJ1-3; clone_size: once; v_call: TRBV7-9
cdr3_nt: TGTGCCAGCAGTTTAATAGCGGGGACCTACGAGCAGTACTTC; cdr3_aa: CASSLIAGTYEQYF; d_call: TRBD2; j_call: TRBJ2-7; clone_size: NA; v_call: TRBV27
cdr3_nt: TGTGCCAGCAGTTTCCAGGGGTGGTATGGCTACACCTTC; cdr3_aa: CASSFQGWYGYTF; d_call: NA; j_call: TRBJ1-2; clone_size: once; v_call: TRBV28
cdr3_nt: TGTGCCAGCAGTGAATTGGGGCCGCAAGGCTACAATGAGCAGTTCTTC; cdr3_aa: CASSELGPQGYNEQFF; d_call: NA; j_call: TRBJ2-1; clone_size: NA; v_call: TRBV25-1
cdr3_nt: TGTGCCAGCAGCCGACACGGGACAGGGGTTGGAGGAAACACTGAAGCTTTCTTT; cdr3_aa: CASSRHGTGVGGNTEAFF; d_call: TRBD1; j_call: TRBJ1-1; clone_size: NA; v_call: TRBV14